The clone carrying this T cell receptor (beta chain) appeared many times. Amplification yielded TCR beta CDR3 regions, with RNA transcripts as the source. The primer set for the first-round RT-PCR of the TCR CDR3 was HTBI. TCRdb processed the multiplex PCR reads anew with MiXCR; each CDR3 protein has one entry. The data show around 480,000 distinct CDR3 sequences, around an eighth seen once. This sample is part of a study of T cells in Graves' hyperthyroidism and ophthalmopathy. Trimming pared 4 bases from V and 2 bases from J, leaving 11 bases between. Looked up from germline, CDR1 is MNHEY and CDR2 is SMNVEV (reference sequence). CDR3 length: 14 amino acids.

Sequenced material: blood. This TCR was sampled from a woman between 18 and 30 years old with Graves' hyperthyroidism. The rearrangement joins TRBV27 to TRBJ2-5; D unclear. CDR3 residues: CASSYRATQETQYF. The CDR3, as DNA: TGTGCCAGCAGTTATAGGGCGACGCAAGAGACCCAGTACTTC.